One and the same sample provided the 5 T cell receptor beta chains below, sequenced in a study of sequential checkpoint blockade in melanoma. Stated treatment: randomized to nivolumab then ipilimumab (arm A) or the reverse (arm B). TCRdb keeps only in-frame clones here, not all; method: immunoSEQ multiplex PCR. The table has some 22,000 clones, 65% to 85% seen once. Sequencing used CD8+ T cells sorted from blood (inferred from file names), obtained from a patient given nivolumab and ipilimumab in sequence. Every receptor here comes from a human donor with melanoma.

The chain has TRBV7-2 and TRBJ1-5; no clear D gene. Trimming left V 1 base short and J 0 bases short, with 10 bases between. This CDR3 comprises 16 residues. Germline CDR1 reads SGHTA; CDR2 reads FQGNSA. CDR3 sequence: CASSLVPGSSNQPQHF. CDR3 coding DNA: TGTGCCAGCAGCTTAGTCCCGGGATCTAGCAATCAGCCCCAGCATTTT.

This chain links TRBV7-8 with TRBJ2-1; D perhaps matches TRBD1 (5 bases). Trimming shortened V by 5 bases and J by 9 bases, and 26 bases separated the two germline ends. Germline V lookup: CDR1 SGHVS, CDR2 FQNEAQ. The CDR3 has 17 amino acids. The CDR3 here is CASSILTESYIVGEQFF. DNA for the CDR3: TGTGCCAGCAGCATCTTGACAGAATCCTACATTGTTGGTGAGCAGTTCTTC.

V is TRBV7-8 and J is TRBJ1-6; D is perhaps TRBD1 (6 bases). Germline V lookup: CDR1 SGHVS, CDR2 FQNEAQ. The CDR3 contains 21 residues. Trimming stripped 2 bases from V and 8 bases from J, with 31 bases between. The CDR3 reads CASSLLEGRYRATRGDSPLHF. The CDR3 DNA reads TGTGCCAGCAGCTTACTCGAGGGCCGCTACAGGGCCACTCGAGGGGATTCACCCCTCCACTTT.

J is TRBJ1-5 and V is TRBV7-4, with no clear D. The CDR3 spans 14 residues. Germline V CDR1 and CDR2: SGHVT, SQSDAQ. Trimming left V 3 bases short and J 5 bases short, with 11 bases between. The CDR3 DNA reads as TGTGCCAGCAGCTTTTCAACTGATTATCAGCCCCAGCATTTT. This codes for CASSFSTDYQPQHF.

The table lists this clone with a few counts. The J gene is TRBJ1-1, the V gene TRBV15, with D hard to call. V shed 7 bases and J shed 3 bases, with 15 bases lying between them. The CDR3 totals 14 residues. The germline V gene encodes CDR1 LNHNV and CDR2 YYDKDF (reference sequence). Here the CDR3 DNA reads TGTGCCACCACCGCGGGAGGGTCAGACACTGAAGCTTTCTTT. Its translation: CATTAGGSDTEAFF.